This T cell receptor beta chain appears in the sequencing data of a study of blood T cell repertoires in COVID-19. Study context: PBMCs, B-cell-depleted T cells, or T cells were the source of the cDNA or gDNA that made up the material.

Patients of the Seattle cohort, enrolled during active infection, were followed longitudinally. Authors' analysis steps: It was from reference gene primer amplification that nucleated cell counts were estimated. Using immunoSEQ multiplex PCR, the repertoire was profiled, and TCRdb retains in-frame clones only, with some absent. V and J calls and clone size are given by that table; D and trimming were obtained from the DNA. The data contain about 180,000 clones, roughly 81% of them singletons. Sequenced: peripheral blood. The receptor was derived from a woman aged 80 or over with COVID-19, enrolled during active disease.

This chain's CDR3 is CASYLRPPNTGELFF. The CDR3 DNA sequence: TGTGCCAGCTACCTACGCCCGCCAAACACCGGGGAGCTGTTTTTT. V and J are TRBV14 and TRBJ2-2; D call uncertain. The CDR3 length is 15 residues. Germline V gives CDR1 SGHDN, CDR2 FVKESK. The germline V and J ends were trimmed by 8 bases and 2 bases, with 15 bases remaining between them.